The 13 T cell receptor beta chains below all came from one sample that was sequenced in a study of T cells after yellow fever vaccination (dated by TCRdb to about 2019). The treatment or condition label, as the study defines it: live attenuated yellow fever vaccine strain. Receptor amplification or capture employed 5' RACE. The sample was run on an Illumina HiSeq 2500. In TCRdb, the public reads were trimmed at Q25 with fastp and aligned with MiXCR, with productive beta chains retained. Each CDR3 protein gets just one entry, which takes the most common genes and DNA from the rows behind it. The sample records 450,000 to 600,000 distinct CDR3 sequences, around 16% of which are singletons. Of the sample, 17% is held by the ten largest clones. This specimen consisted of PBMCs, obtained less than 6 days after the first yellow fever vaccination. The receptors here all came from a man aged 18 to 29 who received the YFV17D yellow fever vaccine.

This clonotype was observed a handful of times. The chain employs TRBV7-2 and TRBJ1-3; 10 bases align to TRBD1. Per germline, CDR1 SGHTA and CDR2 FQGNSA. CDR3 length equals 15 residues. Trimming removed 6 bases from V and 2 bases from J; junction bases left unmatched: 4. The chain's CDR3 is CASRDRGAPGNTIYF. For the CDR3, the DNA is TGTGCCAGCAGGGACAGGGGGGCCCCTGGAAACACCATATATTTT.

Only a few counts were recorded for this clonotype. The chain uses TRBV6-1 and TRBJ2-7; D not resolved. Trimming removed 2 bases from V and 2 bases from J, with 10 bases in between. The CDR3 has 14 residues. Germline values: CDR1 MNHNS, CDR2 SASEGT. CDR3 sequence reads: CASSELGTAYEQYF. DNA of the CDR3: TGTGCCAGCAGTGAACTGGGAACAGCCTACGAGCAGTACTTC.

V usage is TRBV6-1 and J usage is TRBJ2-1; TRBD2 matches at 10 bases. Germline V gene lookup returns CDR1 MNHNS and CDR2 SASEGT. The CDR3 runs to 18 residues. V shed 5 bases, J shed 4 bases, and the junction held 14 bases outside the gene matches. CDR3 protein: CASSQPSSGGPPYNEQFF. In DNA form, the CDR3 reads TGTGCCAGCAGTCAACCTTCTAGCGGGGGACCTCCATACAATGAGCAGTTCTTC.

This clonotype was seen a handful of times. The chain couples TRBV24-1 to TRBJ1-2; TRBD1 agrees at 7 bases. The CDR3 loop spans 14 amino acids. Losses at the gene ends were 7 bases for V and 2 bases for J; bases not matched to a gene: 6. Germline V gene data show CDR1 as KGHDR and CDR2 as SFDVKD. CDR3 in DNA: TGTGCCACCAGATCCGGGACAGACAACTATGGCTACACCTTC. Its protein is CATRSGTDNYGYTF.

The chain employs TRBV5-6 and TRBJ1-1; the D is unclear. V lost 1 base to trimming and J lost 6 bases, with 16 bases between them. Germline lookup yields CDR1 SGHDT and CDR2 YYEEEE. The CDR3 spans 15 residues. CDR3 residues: CASSLIGRTASEAFF. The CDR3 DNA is TGTGCCAGCAGCTTGATAGGACGAACGGCCTCTGAAGCTTTCTTT.

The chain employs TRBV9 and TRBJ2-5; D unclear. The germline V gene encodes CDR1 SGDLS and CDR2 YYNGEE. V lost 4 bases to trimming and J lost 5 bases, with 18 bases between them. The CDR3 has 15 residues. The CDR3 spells CASSPRALTRETQYF. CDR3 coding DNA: TGTGCCAGCAGCCCCAGAGCGCTTACAAGGGAGACCCAGTACTTC.

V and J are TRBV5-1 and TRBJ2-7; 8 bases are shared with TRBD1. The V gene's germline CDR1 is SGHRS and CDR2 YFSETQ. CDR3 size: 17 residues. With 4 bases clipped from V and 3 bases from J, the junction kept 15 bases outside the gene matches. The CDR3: CASSINRGEDFDYEQYF. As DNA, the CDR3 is TGCGCCAGCAGCATTAACAGGGGGGAGGACTTTGACTACGAGCAGTACTTC. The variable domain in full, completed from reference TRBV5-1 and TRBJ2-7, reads KAGVTQTPRYLIKTRGQQVTLSCSPISGHRSVSWYQQTPGQGLQFLFEYFSETQRNKGNFPGRFSGRQFSNSRSEMNVSTLELGDSALYLCASSINRGEDFDYEQYFGPGTRLTVT.

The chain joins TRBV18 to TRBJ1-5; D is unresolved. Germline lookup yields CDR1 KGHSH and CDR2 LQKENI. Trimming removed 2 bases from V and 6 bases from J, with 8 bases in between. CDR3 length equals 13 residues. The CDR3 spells CASSPEGSQPQHF. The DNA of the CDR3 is TGTGCCAGCTCACCAGAAGGGAGTCAGCCCCAGCATTTT.

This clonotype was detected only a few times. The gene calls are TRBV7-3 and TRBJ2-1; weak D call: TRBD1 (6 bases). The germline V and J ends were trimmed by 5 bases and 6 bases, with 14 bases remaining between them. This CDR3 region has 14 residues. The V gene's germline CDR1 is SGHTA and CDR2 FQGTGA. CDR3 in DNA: TGTGCCAGCAGCCCAGGGGACGGATTCAATGAGCAGTTCTTC. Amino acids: CASSPGDGFNEQFF.

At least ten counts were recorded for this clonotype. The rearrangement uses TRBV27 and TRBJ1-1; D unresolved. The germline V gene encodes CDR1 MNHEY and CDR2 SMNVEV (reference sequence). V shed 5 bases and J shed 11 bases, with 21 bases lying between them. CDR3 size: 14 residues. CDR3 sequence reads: CASSPMSLGGRAFF. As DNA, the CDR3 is TGTGCCAGCAGTCCTATGTCACTTGGAGGAAGGGCTTTCTTT.

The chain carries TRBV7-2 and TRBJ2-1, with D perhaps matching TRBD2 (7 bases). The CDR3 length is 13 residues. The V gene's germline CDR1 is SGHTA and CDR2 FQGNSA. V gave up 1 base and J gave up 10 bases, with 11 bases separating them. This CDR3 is CASSLVEGGEQFF. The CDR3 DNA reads TGTGCCAGCAGCTTAGTGGAGGGGGGGGAGCAGTTCTTC. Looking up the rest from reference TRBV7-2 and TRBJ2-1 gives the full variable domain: GAGVSQSPSNKVTEKGKDVELRCDPISGHTALYWYRQSLGQGLEFLIYFQGNSAPDKSGLPSDRFSAERTGGSVSTLTIQRTQQEDSAVYLCASSLVEGGEQFFGPGTRLTVL.

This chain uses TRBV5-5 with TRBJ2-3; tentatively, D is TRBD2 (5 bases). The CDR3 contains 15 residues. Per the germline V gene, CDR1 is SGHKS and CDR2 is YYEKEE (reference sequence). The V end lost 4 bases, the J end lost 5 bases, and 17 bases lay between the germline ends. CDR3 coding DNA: TGTGCCAGCAGCCCGACGGGGTGGGGTGGAGATACGCAGTATTTT. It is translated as CASSPTGWGGDTQYF.

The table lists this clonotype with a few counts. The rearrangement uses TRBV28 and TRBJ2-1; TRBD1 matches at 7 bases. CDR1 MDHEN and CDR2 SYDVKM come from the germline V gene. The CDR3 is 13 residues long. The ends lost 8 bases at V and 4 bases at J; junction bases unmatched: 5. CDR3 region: CASSAGGYNEQFF. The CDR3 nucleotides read TGTGCCAGCTCCGCAGGGGGTTACAATGAGCAGTTCTTC.